A selection of T cell receptor beta chains follows, all from one sample in a study of siplizumab effects on memory and regulatory T cells. The assay was immunoSEQ multiplex PCR, and TCRdb's table has in-frame clones only and misses some. The sample lists around 86,000 clones; approximately 95% were seen once. The sequenced material came from non-Treg CD4+ T cells sorted from blood. These receptors originate from a human donor in good health. Both conserved end residues are part of each CDR3. Fields, in order: CDR3 protein, clone size, V gene, J gene. The listing skips clone size in some rows; elsewhere it reads once, few, many or a size class.

CDR3: CASSYGMAGELFF
size: NA
V: TRBV11-1
J: TRBJ2-2

CDR3: CASSISGTGDYEQYF
size: NA
V: TRBV11-2
J: TRBJ2-7

CDR3: CASSVGMQETQYF
size: NA
V: TRBV6-1
J: TRBJ2-5

CDR3: CASTSRPGFGTEAFF
size: NA
V: TRBV6-6
J: TRBJ1-1

CDR3: CASSPTSWMNTEAFF
size: once
V: TRBV6-5
J: TRBJ1-1

CDR3: CASRGDSGYGYTF
size: few
V: TRBV2
J: TRBJ1-2

CDR3: CASSAGYYGYTF
size: NA
V: TRBV18
J: TRBJ1-2

CDR3: CASSQVLPEQYF
size: once
V: TRBV14
J: TRBJ2-7

CDR3: CASSRGPEETQYF
size: NA
V: TRBV11-3
J: TRBJ2-5

CDR3: CASSTGQGAYNEQFF
size: NA
V: TRBV13
J: TRBJ2-1

CDR3: CASSQASYYGYTF
size: NA
V: TRBV4-1
J: TRBJ1-2

CDR3: CASSQGLFYNEQFF
size: NA
V: TRBV7-2
J: TRBJ2-1

CDR3: CASSSSDSRFNSPLHF
size: few
V: TRBV6-9
J: TRBJ1-6

CDR3: CASSLGQSIQETQYF
size: NA
V: TRBV6-4
J: TRBJ2-5

CDR3: CASSFGGDYGYTF
size: once
V: TRBV27
J: TRBJ1-2

CDR3: CASSTGARNEKLFF
size: once
V: TRBV2
J: TRBJ1-4

CDR3: CASSLGTRWGGRTEAFF
size: NA
V: TRBV7-8
J: TRBJ1-1

CDR3: CASSLPTSYEQYF
size: NA
V: TRBV28
J: TRBJ2-7

CDR3: CASSYSTSGGDTQYF
size: NA
V: TRBV6-6
J: TRBJ2-3

CDR3: CASSMVGTESFSGANVLTF
size: NA
V: TRBV19
J: TRBJ2-6

CDR3: CASSLEGLNTEAFF
size: NA
V: TRBV7-9
J: TRBJ1-1

CDR3: CASRQGVTGNEQFF
size: NA
V: TRBV5-1
J: TRBJ2-1

CDR3: CASSPPGSGGVYEQYF
size: NA
V: TRBV23-1
J: TRBJ2-7

CDR3: CASSLAGRGFGNTIYF
size: NA
V: TRBV7-8
J: TRBJ1-3

CDR3: CASSPTALAGELFF
size: NA
V: TRBV19
J: TRBJ2-2

CDR3: CASSDPRTGNQPQHF
size: NA
V: TRBV2
J: TRBJ1-5

CDR3: CASSQGDWGRLTYEQYF
size: NA
V: TRBV14
J: TRBJ2-7

CDR3: CASSDPGGYTF
size: NA
V: TRBV25-1
J: TRBJ1-2

CDR3: CASSAGGFNYGYTF
size: NA
V: TRBV2
J: TRBJ1-2

CDR3: CASSQGERETQYF
size: NA
V: TRBV4-2
J: TRBJ2-5

CDR3: CASSMGTGGANVLTF
size: NA
V: TRBV5-4
J: TRBJ2-6

CDR3: CASSPSGKLAGELFF
size: once
V: TRBV9
J: TRBJ2-2

CDR3: CASTPGQINTEAFF
size: few
V: TRBV19
J: TRBJ1-1

CDR3: CASSRQTSGGETQYF
size: NA
V: TRBV18
J: TRBJ2-5